Each of the 5 T cell receptor beta chains below was sequenced from the same sample in a study of blood T cell repertoires in COVID-19. TCRdb's table, derived via immunoSEQ multiplex PCR, lists solely in-frame clones and lacks some. The sample has around 190,000 clones; roughly 88% are singletons. The specimen sequenced was PBMCs or T cells enriched from blood (not recorded which). Source of these receptors: a middle-aged man with acute COVID-19.

The chain employs TRBV29-1 and TRBJ2-1; no reliable D call. V shed 6 bases and J shed 9 bases, with 9 bases lying between them. Per germline, CDR1 SQVTM and CDR2 ANQGSEA. This CDR3 spans 10 amino acids. CDR3: CSVEILEQFF. CDR3 bases: TGCAGCGTCGAAATCCTTGAGCAGTTCTTC.

CDR3 nucleotide sequence: TGTGCCAGTCTTGAGGACACTGAAGCTTTCTTT. Translation: CASLEDTEAFF. V and J are TRBV28 and TRBJ1-1, with D unclear. This CDR3 is built from 11 residues. The V end lost 9 bases, the J end lost 3 bases, and 8 bases lay between the germline ends. Germline CDR1 is MDHEN and CDR2 is SYDVKM.

A few counts support this clone. The same CDR3 can be traced to other DNA sequences in this sample. The chain combines TRBV18 with TRBJ2-1; tentatively, D is TRBD1 (6 bases). Germline V lookup: CDR1 KGHSH, CDR2 LQKENI. Trimming left V 3 bases short and J 1 base short, with 10 bases between. The CDR3 has 15 amino acids. The CDR3 loop is CASSPGTGSYNEQFF. CDR3 nucleotides: TGTGCCAGCTCACCGGGCACAGGGTCCTACAATGAGCAGTTCTTC.

The sample holds one count of this clone. This chain uses TRBV5-1 with TRBJ2-3; TRBD2 agrees at 14 bases. J lost 2 bases, V lost 3 bases, and 2 bases had no gene match. CDR3 size: 16 residues. Germline V CDR1 and CDR2: SGHRS, YFSETQ. The DNA of the CDR3 is TGCGCCAGCAGCTGGACTAGCGGGGGGAACACAGATACGCAGTATTTT. It codes for CASSWTSGGNTDTQYF.

V gene TRBV27 combines with J gene TRBJ1-1, with D uncertain. The V gene lost 3 bases and the J gene lost 0 bases, with 8 bases spanning the gap. The CDR3 consists of 14 residues. Germline V CDR1 and CDR2: MNHEY, SMNVEV (reference sequence). The CDR3 DNA reads TGTGCCAGCAGTTTTGGCCTCATGAACACTGAAGCTTTCTTT. Translated, it gives CASSFGLMNTEAFF.